What follows are 30 T cell receptor beta chains derived from one specimen sequenced in a study of T cells after yellow fever vaccination. TCRdb processed the 5' RACE reads anew with MiXCR; each CDR3 protein has one entry. The table shows fewer than 90,000 distinct CDR3 sequences, with more than 5.5% occurring only once. Specimen: CD8+ T cells sorted from PBMCs, collected less than 6 days after the first yellow fever vaccination. Receptors originate from a man younger than 30 who received the YFV17D yellow fever vaccine.

This clonotype was observed a few times. The chain is built from TRBV2 and TRBJ1-1, with D possibly TRBD1 on 6 matching bases. V was pared by 10 bases and J by 6 bases, with 15 bases between. CDR1 is SNHLY and CDR2 is FYNNEI in the germline V gene. This CDR3 has 12 residues. DNA for the CDR3: TGTGCCATTTTAACAGGGCCTGCTGAAGCTTTCTTT. The encoded protein is CAILTGPAEAFF. Full variable domain (remainder filled in from reference TRBV2 and TRBJ1-1): EPEVTQTPSHQVTQMGQEVILRCVPISNHLYFYWYRQILGQKVEFLVSFYNNEISEKSEIFDDQFSVERPDGSNFTLKIRSTKLEDSAMYFCAILTGPAEAFFGQGTRLTVV.

This clonotype was seen a few times. The rearrangement links TRBV14 to TRBJ2-5; D might be TRBD1 or TRBD2, each matching 5 bases. Trimming stripped 4 bases from V and 1 base from J, with 13 bases between. Germline V gives CDR1 SGHDN, CDR2 FVKESK. The CDR3 is 15 amino acids. DNA for the CDR3: TGTGCCAGCAGCCCCCTCCGGGACGGCCAAGAGACCCAGTACTTC. Translated, it gives CASSPLRDGQETQYF.

The rearrangement uses TRBV4-3 and TRBJ2-1; TRBD1 is a possible D gene (5 bases). The CDR3 contains 14 residues. V lost 0 bases and J lost 8, with 11 bases in between. CDR1 and CDR2 from the germline V gene are LGHNA and YSLEER. CDR3: CASSQDLGVDEQFF. The CDR3 coding sequence is TGCGCCAGCAGCCAAGATCTAGGGGTGGATGAGCAGTTCTTC.

The chain combines TRBV25-1 with TRBJ2-7, with a tentative D call TRBD1 (5 bases). The CDR3 has 19 residues. V was pared by 2 bases and J by 2 bases, with 25 bases between. Per germline, CDR1 MGHDK and CDR2 SYGVNS. The CDR3 DNA sequence: TGTGCCAGCAGTGAAGAGAGCCGCGACAGACCAATCCCAACCTACGAGCAGTACGTC. Its protein is CASSEESRDRPIPTYEQYV.

This chain connects TRBV6-5 to TRBJ1-2; possibly TRBD1 for D (5 bases). Germline loops: CDR1 MNHEY, CDR2 SVGAGI. This CDR3 has 15 amino acids. With 2 bases removed from V and 2 bases from J, the gap between germline ends came to 12 bases. CDR3 sequence reads: CASSYGASLNYGYTF. The DNA of the CDR3 is TGTGCCAGCAGTTACGGGGCGAGCCTAAACTATGGCTACACCTTC.

The table lists this clonotype with many counts. The chain combines TRBV7-9 with TRBJ1-1, with TRBD1 matching 9 bases. Unmatched junction bases numbered 9, after V lost 5 bases and J lost 5 bases. This CDR3 has 15 amino acids. CDR1 SEHNR and CDR2 FQNEAQ come from the germline V gene (reference sequence). The CDR3 loop reads CASSPVRDRATEAFF. CDR3 DNA sequence: TGTGCCAGCAGCCCCGTACGGGACAGGGCAACTGAAGCTTTCTTT.

This clonotype was seen at least ten times. J is TRBJ2-1 and V is TRBV9; 8 bases are a match to TRBD1. Germline V gene lookup returns CDR1 SGDLS and CDR2 YYNGEE. Trimming removed 6 bases from V and 2 bases from J; junction bases left unmatched: 4. The CDR3 runs 14 residues. The CDR3 nucleotides read TGTGCCAGCACCCCACAGGGGGCCTACAATGAGCAGTTCTTC. Translation: CASTPQGAYNEQFF. Full variable domain (remainder filled in from reference TRBV9 and TRBJ2-1): DSGVTQTPKHLITATGQRVTLRCSPRSGDLSVYWYQQSLDQGLQFLIQYYNGEERAKGNILERFSAQQFPDLHSELNLSSLELGDSALYFCASTPQGAYNEQFFGPGTRLTVL.

The rearrangement joins TRBV12-5 to TRBJ2-5; 16 bases fit TRBD2. The CDR3 is made up of 16 amino acids. The trim removed 5 bases at V and 5 bases at J, leaving 5 bases unmatched. Looked up from germline, CDR1 is LGHNT and CDR2 is FRNRAP. CDR3 coding DNA: TGTGCTAGTGGTCCGGGACTAGCGGGGGGGCAGGAGACCCAGTACTTC. This gives the protein CASGPGLAGGQETQYF.

This clonotype was seen many times. V and J are TRBV12-3 or TRBV12-4 and TRBJ2-2, with TRBD2 as a possible D gene (5 bases). CDR3 size: 16 residues. V lost 4 bases and J 9 bases, leaving 21 bases between the germline ends. In DNA, the CDR3 is TGTGCCAGCAGTTATCTGGTCGGGGAAGCACAGAGGGAGCTGTTTTTT. This translates into CASSYLVGEAQRELFF.

This clonotype was seen a handful of times. The chain recombines TRBV27 with TRBJ2-3; D ambiguous. V lost 9 bases and J 10 bases, leaving 23 bases between the germline ends. The CDR3 totals 14 residues. The germline V gene encodes CDR1 MNHEY and CDR2 SMNVEV (reference sequence). Written as DNA, the CDR3 is TGTGCCAGTAGTCCTACCCCGCTAGACTGGTCGCAGTATTTT. It yields the protein CASSPTPLDWSQYF.

CDR3 bases: TGTGCCAGCAGTTACTCGATGGGGACCGTCAATGAGCAGTTCTTC. This codes for CASSYSMGTVNEQFF. This chain connects TRBV6-2 or TRBV6-3 to TRBJ2-1; tentatively, D is TRBD1 or TRBD2 (5 bases each). The V gene's germline CDR1 is MNHEY and CDR2 SVGEGT. CDR3 length equals 15 residues. Trimming stripped 0 bases from V and 6 bases from J, with 12 bases between.

This clonotype was counted between two and nine times. V usage is TRBV7-9 and J usage is TRBJ2-1; D gene uncertain. Germline loops: CDR1 SEHNR, CDR2 FQNEAQ (reference sequence). Trimming shortened V by 3 bases and J by 8 bases, and 14 bases separated the two germline ends. The CDR3 is made up of 14 amino acids. CDR3 coding DNA: TGTGCCAGCAGCTTGGGTAGTTTAAGCGATGAGCAGTTCTTC. This encodes CASSLGSLSDEQFF.

This clonotype was found many times. The chain is built from TRBV6-5 and TRBJ2-6; D remains unclear. The CDR3 runs to 15 residues. Germline V gives CDR1 MNHEY, CDR2 SVGAGI. Trimming cost V 7 bases and J 0 bases, with 10 bases left between them. The CDR3 nucleotides read TGTGCCAGCACGTTATCGGACTCTGGGGCCAACGTCCTGACTTTC. Translation: CASTLSDSGANVLTF.

This clonotype was seen a few times. The chain combines TRBV15 with TRBJ2-1, with D perhaps matching TRBD2 (6 bases). The germline CDR1 and CDR2 sequences are LNHNV and YYDKDF (reference sequence). Trimming removed 7 bases at V and 0 bases at J, with 13 bases between. The CDR3 has 15 amino acids. DNA of the CDR3: TGTGCCACCACCCGGGGGACCCTCTCCTACAATGAGCAGTTCTTC. Translating gives CATTRGTLSYNEQFF.

This clonotype was picked up many times. J is TRBJ1-1 and V is TRBV12-3 or TRBV12-4, with 10 nucleotides matching TRBD1. The junction had 7 bases not matched to a gene; V was cut back by 5 bases and J by 4 bases. This CDR3 contains 15 residues. The CDR3 loop is CASSAGTGVITEAFF. DNA of the CDR3: TGTGCCAGCAGTGCCGGGACAGGGGTTATCACTGAAGCTTTCTTT.

This clonotype was detected a few times. The V and J genes are TRBV5-6 and TRBJ1-5; the D gene is possibly TRBD1 (5 bases). V lost 0 bases and J lost 5, with 12 bases in between. The CDR3 runs to 15 residues. The germline CDR1 and CDR2 sequences are SGHDT and YYEEEE. This CDR3 is CASSLGEWGDQPQHF. Here the CDR3 DNA reads TGTGCCAGCAGCTTGGGAGAGTGGGGGGATCAGCCCCAGCATTTT. Supplemented by reference TRBV5-6 and TRBJ1-5, the full variable domain reads DAGVTQSPTHLIKTRGQQVTLRCSPKSGHDTVSWYQQALGQGPQFIFQYYEEEERQRGNFPDRFSGHQFPNYSSELNVNALLLGDSALYLCASSLGEWGDQPQHFGDGTRLSIL.

This clonotype is labeled as medium-sized. V usage is TRBV6-5 and J usage is TRBJ1-2; D is perhaps TRBD1 (5 bases). Germline CDR1 and CDR2: MNHEY and SVGAGI. The length of the CDR3 is 15 residues. Trimming took off 6 bases at V and 6 bases at J, with 20 bases between the two ends. CDR3 residues: CASSLYTGTPNGYTF. Written as DNA, the CDR3 is TGTGCCAGCAGCCTATACACCGGGACCCCTAATGGCTACACCTTC.

The chain is built from TRBV29-1 and TRBJ2-7, with D possibly TRBD2 on 5 matching bases. Deletions cut 5 bases from V and 1 base from J, with 12 bases between. Germline V gives CDR1 SQVTM, CDR2 ANQGSEA. The CDR3 runs to 13 residues. CDR3 in amino acids: CSVLERDSYEQYF. Written as DNA, the CDR3 is TGCAGCGTTTTAGAGAGGGATTCCTACGAGCAGTACTTC.

This clonotype was detected many times. The chain has TRBV10-2 and TRBJ2-3; a possible D gene is TRBD1 (6 bases). The germline V gene has CDR1 WSHSY and CDR2 SAAADI. Trimming cost V 1 base and J 2 bases, with 16 bases left between them. This CDR3 contains 17 residues. The CDR3 sequence: CASSELGRQANTDTQYF. The DNA of the CDR3 is TGCGCCAGCAGTGAGTTAGGCAGACAGGCAAACACAGATACGCAGTATTTT.

This clonotype was recorded many times. The chain links TRBV6-1 to TRBJ1-1, with D perhaps TRBD1 (5 bases). V lost 6 bases and J lost 4, with 15 bases in between. The germline V gene has CDR1 MNHNS and CDR2 SASEGT. The CDR3 extends over 14 amino acids. This chain's CDR3 is CASRQEGWGTEAFF. The CDR3 nucleotides read TGTGCCAGCAGACAGGAGGGATGGGGCACTGAAGCTTTCTTT.

The V gene is TRBV14, the J gene TRBJ1-2; tentative D call: TRBD1 (6 bases). V was trimmed by 6 bases and J by 5 bases, leaving 10 bases between them. The CDR3 runs 12 residues. Germline V gene lookup returns CDR1 SGHDN and CDR2 FVKESK. The CDR3 DNA sequence: TGTGCCAGCAGTCGGACAGTTTATGGCTACACCTTC. It yields the protein CASSRTVYGYTF. Variable domain in full (rest from reference TRBV14 and TRBJ1-2): EAGVTQFPSHSVIEKGQTVTLRCDPISGHDNLYWYRRVMGKEIKFLLHFVKESKQDESGMPNNRFLAERTGGTYSTLKVQPAELEDSGVYFCASSRTVYGYTFGSGTRLTVV.

The chain combines TRBV6-2 or TRBV6-3 with TRBJ2-4, with TRBD2 matching over 14 bases. Germline loops: CDR1 MNHEY, CDR2 SVGEGT. Trimming took 8 bases from V and 1 from J; bases not matched to a gene: 16. CDR3 length: 20 residues. Here the CDR3 DNA reads TGTGCCAGCCGAAGCGAACCGACTAGCGGGGGGGCATGGGCCAAAAACATTCAGTACTTC. It encodes CASRSEPTSGGAWAKNIQYF.

The sample holds a few counts of this clonotype. This chain uses TRBV20-1 with TRBJ2-5, with 7 bases identical to TRBD2. CDR1 and CDR2 from the germline V gene are DFQATT and SNEGSKA (reference sequence). The junction had 11 bases not matched to a gene; V was cut back by 1 base and J by 3 bases. This CDR3 region has 16 residues. Written as DNA, the CDR3 is TGCAGTGCTAGAGTATACGGGGACTACATAAAAGAGACCCAGTACTTC. Amino acid sequence: CSARVYGDYIKETQYF.

This chain links TRBV20-1 with TRBJ2-3; 8 nucleotides line up with TRBD2. The CDR3 covers 15 residues. Germline V gene lookup returns CDR1 DFQATT and CDR2 SNEGSKA (reference sequence). The ends lost 6 bases at V and 4 bases at J; junction bases unmatched: 12. The CDR3 DNA follows: TGCAGTGCCTCCGCCGCCGGGACTAGACCAGATACGCAGTATTTT. Amino acids: CSASAAGTRPDTQYF.

The chain recombines TRBV12-3 or TRBV12-4 with TRBJ2-1, with a tentative D call TRBD1 (6 bases). The V and J ends lost 5 bases and 10 bases respectively, with 12 bases between them. The CDR3 loop spans 12 amino acids. The CDR3 DNA reads TGTGCCAGCAGTGGACAGCTCGGAGAGCAGTTCTTC. Residues: CASSGQLGEQFF.

This clonotype was seen repeatedly, ten times or more. The rearrangement joins TRBV9 to TRBJ2-2, with 8 bases matching TRBD1. This CDR3 is 17 amino acids long. In germline, CDR1 is SGDLS, CDR2 YYNGEE. The V gene end was trimmed by 4 bases and the J gene end by 2 bases; junction bases not matched to a gene: 10. CDR3 DNA sequence: TGTGCCAGCAGCCCTCGACAGGGGACACTCAACACCGGGGAGCTGTTTTTT. Its translation is CASSPRQGTLNTGELFF.

This clonotype has only a few counts. The chain carries TRBV5-1 and TRBJ2-2; D gene unclear. The V end was cut by 1 base, the J end by 3 bases, with 7 bases between. Germline V gene lookup returns CDR1 SGHRS and CDR2 YFSETQ. The CDR3 totals 14 residues. CDR3 residues: CASSLLVHTGELFF. CDR3 DNA: TGCGCCAGCAGCTTGCTAGTCCACACCGGGGAGCTGTTTTTT. The whole variable domain, filled in from reference TRBV5-1 and TRBJ2-2, reads KAGVTQTPRYLIKTRGQQVTLSCSPISGHRSVSWYQQTPGQGLQFLFEYFSETQRNKGNFPGRFSGRQFSNSRSEMNVSTLELGDSALYLCASSLLVHTGELFFGEGSRLTVL.

The chain joins TRBV11-2 to TRBJ2-6, with D possibly TRBD2 on 7 matching bases. Trimming cost V 4 bases and J 3 bases, with 13 bases left between them. Germline V gene lookup returns CDR1 SGHAT and CDR2 FQNNGV. The CDR3 contains 16 residues. The chain's CDR3 is CASSSGGRDGANVLTF. Here the CDR3 DNA reads TGTGCCAGCAGCTCGGGGGGCCGGGATGGGGCCAACGTCCTGACTTTC.

The chain's CDR3 is CASSLSPVDSSYNSPLHF. DNA of the CDR3: TGTGCCAGCAGCTTATCCCCCGTAGACAGCTCCTATAATTCACCCCTCCACTTT. The genes are TRBV7-8 and TRBJ1-6; tentative D call: TRBD1 (5 bases). Trimming removed 2 bases from V and 0 bases from J, with 14 bases in between. CDR1 is SGHVS, CDR2 FQNEAQ, per germline. The CDR3 totals 18 residues.

At least ten counts were recorded for this clonotype. The J gene is TRBJ2-7, the V gene TRBV12-3 or TRBV12-4; no clear D. This CDR3 is built from 13 residues. The germline V and J ends were trimmed by 0 bases and 6 bases, with 9 bases remaining between them. The CDR3 DNA sequence: TGTGCCAGCAGTTTAGCGCCCGGTACCGAGCAGTACTTC. This translates into CASSLAPGTEQYF.